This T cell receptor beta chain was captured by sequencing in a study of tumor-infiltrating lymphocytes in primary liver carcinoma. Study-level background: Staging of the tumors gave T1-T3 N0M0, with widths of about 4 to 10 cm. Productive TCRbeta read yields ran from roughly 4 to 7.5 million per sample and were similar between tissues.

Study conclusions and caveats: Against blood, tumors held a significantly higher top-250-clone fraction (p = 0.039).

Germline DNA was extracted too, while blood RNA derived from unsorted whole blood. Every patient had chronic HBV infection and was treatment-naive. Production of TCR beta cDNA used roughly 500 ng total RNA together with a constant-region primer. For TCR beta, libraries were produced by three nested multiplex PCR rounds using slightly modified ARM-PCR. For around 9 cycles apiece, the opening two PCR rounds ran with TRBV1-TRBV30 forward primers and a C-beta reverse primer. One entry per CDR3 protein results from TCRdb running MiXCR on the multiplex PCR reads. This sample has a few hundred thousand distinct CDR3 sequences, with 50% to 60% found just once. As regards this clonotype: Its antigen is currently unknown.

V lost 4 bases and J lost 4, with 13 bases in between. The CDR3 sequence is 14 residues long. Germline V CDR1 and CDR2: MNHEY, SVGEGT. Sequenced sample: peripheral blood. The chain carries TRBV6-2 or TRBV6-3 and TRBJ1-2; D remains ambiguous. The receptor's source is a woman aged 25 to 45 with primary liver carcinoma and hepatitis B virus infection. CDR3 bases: TGTGCCAGCAGTTCTCAGGCTTCGGGCTATGGCTACACCTTC. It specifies CASSSQASGYGYTF.